This is a list of T cell receptor beta chains from one sample in a study of T cells in Graves' hyperthyroidism and ophthalmopathy. One entry per CDR3 protein, called by TCRdb with MiXCR from the multiplex PCR reads. The sample comprises over 700,000 distinct CDR3 sequences, just over 35% of which are singletons, and roughly 31% rests with the top ten. The specimen was blood. These receptors were collected from a woman in her thirties or forties with Graves' hyperthyroidism. Each CDR3 is given with its conserved first and last residue. Fields, in order: clone size, J gene, V gene, D gene, CDR3 protein, CDR3 DNA. The D gene is left open where the match is weak. Not all rows give a size; the values are once, few, many and, for expanded clones, a class.

few,TRBJ1-3,TRBV6-5,NA,CASSLQGVPGNTIYF,TGTGCCAGCAGTTTACAGGGTGTTCCAGGAAACACCATATATTTT
NA,TRBJ2-7,TRBV5-1,TRBD1,CASSLDGQGAEEQYF,TGCGCCAGCAGCTTGGATGGACAGGGGGCAGAAGAGCAGTACTTC
few,TRBJ1-5,TRBV6-5,NA,CASSGRGGTSNQPQHF,TGTGCCAGCAGTGGAAGGGGGGGGACTAGCAATCAGCCCCAGCATTTT
few,TRBJ1-2,TRBV7-9,NA,CASSFRGVGGGYTF,TGTGCCAGCAGCTTCCGTGGAGTGGGAGGTGGCTACACCTTC
NA,TRBJ1-4,TRBV3-1,NA,CASSHPGRERNEKLFF,TGTGCCAGCAGCCATCCCGGCAGGGAACGTAATGAAAAACTGTTTTTT
NA,TRBJ1-2,TRBV29-1,NA,CSVDLDGAALYGYTF,TGCAGCGTTGACCTTGATGGAGCGGCACTCTATGGCTACACCTTC
few,TRBJ2-7,TRBV11-2,NA,CASSLLWGEDYEQYF,TGTGCCAGCAGCTTATTGTGGGGGGAGGACTACGAGCAGTACTTC
many,TRBJ2-5,TRBV19,TRBD1,CASSLQGVGETQYF,TGTGCCAGTAGTTTACAGGGGGTCGGAGAGACCCAGTACTTC
many,TRBJ2-6,TRBV19,NA,CASSINPPSALTF,TGTGCCAGTAGTATAAACCCGCCCTCCGCCCTGACTTTC
once,TRBJ2-7,TRBV7-9,TRBD1,CASSVSDRTYERYF,TGTGCCAGCAGCGTTTCGGACAGGACCTACGAGCGGTACTTC
many,TRBJ1-2,TRBV15,NA,CATSRDYEVGYGYTF,TGTGCCACCAGCAGAGATTATGAGGTGGGCTATGGCTACACCTTC
few,TRBJ1-4,TRBV6-5,NA,CASRTWGYEKLFF,TGTGCCAGCAGAACTTGGGGATACGAAAAACTGTTTTTT
NA,TRBJ1-5,TRBV16,NA,CASSRLALGDQPQHF,TGTGCCAGCAGCCGGTTGGCCCTGGGGGATCAGCCCCAGCATTTT
many,TRBJ2-5,TRBV7-9,NA,CASSLRETETQYF,TGTGCCAGCAGCTTAAGGGAGACGGAGACCCAGTACTTC
many,TRBJ2-6,TRBV7-9,TRBD1,CASSRQGTGANVLTF,TGTGCCAGCAGCCGACAGGGGACTGGGGCCAACGTCCTGACTTTC
few,TRBJ1-6,TRBV25-1,NA,CASSQEVGAVSYNSPLHF,TGTGCCAGCAGCCAAGAGGTCGGGGCCGTCTCCTATAATTCACCCCTCCACTTT
NA,TRBJ2-6,TRBV10-3,NA,CAIRDNVLTF,TGTGCCATCAGGGACAACGTCCTGACTTTC
few,TRBJ2-7,TRBV15,NA,CATSRAVVTYEQYF,TGTGCCACCAGCAGAGCCGTCGTTACCTACGAGCAGTACTTC
few,TRBJ1-1,TRBV7-8,NA,CASSLAGPGGTEAFF,TGTGCCAGCAGCTTAGCCGGCCCGGGGGGGACTGAAGCTTTCTTT
NA,TRBJ2-5,TRBV20-1,NA,CSAKGGGETQYF,TGCAGTGCTAAGGGGGGAGGGGAGACCCAGTACTTC
few,TRBJ2-5,TRBV4-1,NA,CASSQAFQGTQYF,TGCGCCAGCAGCCAAGCATTTCAGGGGACCCAGTACTTC
NA,TRBJ1-2,TRBV7-2,TRBD1,CASSRTTGAYGYTF,TGTGCCAGCAGCAGAACGACAGGGGCCTATGGCTACACCTTC
NA,TRBJ1-5,TRBV20-1,TRBD1,CSASPPTGDYQPQHF,TGCAGTGCTAGCCCCCCTACAGGGGATTACCAGCCCCAGCATTTT
few,TRBJ1-3,TRBV10-3,NA,CAISLDGNTIYF,TGTGCCATCAGCCTGGACGGAAACACCATATATTTT
few,TRBJ1-3,TRBV6-5,NA,CASVRGGLTSGNTIYF,TGTGCCAGCGTCCGGGGGGGTCTAACCTCTGGAAACACCATATATTTT
NA,TRBJ2-5,TRBV20-1,TRBD1,CSVRQGALETQYF,TGCAGTGTCAGACAGGGGGCGCTTGAGACCCAGTACTTC
many,TRBJ1-6,TRBV7-6,TRBD1,CASSIDRGPYNSPLHF,TGTGCCAGCAGCATAGACAGGGGTCCGTATAATTCACCCCTCCACTTT
NA,TRBJ1-1,TRBV9,NA,CASSSSTGPLGEAFF,TGTGCCAGCAGCTCCTCCACCGGGCCTCTTGGTGAAGCTTTCTTT
NA,TRBJ2-5,TRBV29-1,NA,CSVEKQGSETQYF,TGCAGCGTCGAAAAACAGGGATCAGAGACCCAGTACTTC
few,TRBJ1-5,TRBV30,TRBD1,CAFRSRQGHQPQHF,TGTGCCTTCCGTTCCAGACAGGGGCATCAGCCCCAGCATTTT
many,TRBJ1-2,TRBV10-3,NA,CAISESTGRDQGYTF,TGTGCCATCAGTGAGTCGACGGGTAGGGACCAGGGCTACACCTTC
many,TRBJ1-1,TRBV9,NA,CASSPRTSGDTEAFF,TGTGCCAGCAGCCCCCGGACATCAGGCGACACTGAAGCTTTCTTT
NA,TRBJ1-4,TRBV5-1,TRBD1,CVSSQQGATNEKLFF,TGCGTCAGCAGCCAACAGGGGGCCACTAATGAAAAACTGTTTTTT
few,TRBJ1-5,TRBV4-1,NA,CASSQEGSSNQPQHF,TGCGCCAGCAGCCAAGAAGGTTCGAGCAATCAGCCCCAGCATTTT
NA,TRBJ2-5,TRBV6-6,NA,CASSFERMGQETQYF,TGTGCCAGCAGTTTCGAACGAATGGGGCAAGAGACCCAGTACTTC
few,TRBJ1-5,TRBV19,NA,CASTLRPRDYSNQPQHF,TGTGCCAGTACACTCCGACCGCGGGATTATAGCAATCAGCCCCAGCATTTT
many,TRBJ2-7,TRBV15,NA,CATSRDKGYEQYF,TGTGCCACCAGCAGGGACAAGGGCTACGAGCAGTACTTC
NA,TRBJ1-6,TRBV20-1,NA,CSANTGLNNSPLHF,TGCAGTGCTAATACAGGGCTTAATAATTCACCCCTCCACTTT
few,TRBJ2-7,TRBV7-2,TRBD1,CASSSDRADEQYF,TGTGCCAGCAGCTCCGACAGGGCGGACGAGCAGTACTTC
many,TRBJ2-7,TRBV11-2,NA,CASSTGSRYEQYF,TGTGCCAGCAGTACGGGGTCCCGTTACGAGCAGTACTTC
NA,TRBJ2-6,TRBV20-1,NA,CSARSTDSGANVLTF,TGCAGTGCTAGATCCACAGACTCTGGGGCCAACGTCCTGACTTTC
NA,TRBJ2-1,TRBV9,NA,CASSPGHNEQFF,TGTGCCAGCAGCCCCGGCCACAATGAGCAGTTCTTC